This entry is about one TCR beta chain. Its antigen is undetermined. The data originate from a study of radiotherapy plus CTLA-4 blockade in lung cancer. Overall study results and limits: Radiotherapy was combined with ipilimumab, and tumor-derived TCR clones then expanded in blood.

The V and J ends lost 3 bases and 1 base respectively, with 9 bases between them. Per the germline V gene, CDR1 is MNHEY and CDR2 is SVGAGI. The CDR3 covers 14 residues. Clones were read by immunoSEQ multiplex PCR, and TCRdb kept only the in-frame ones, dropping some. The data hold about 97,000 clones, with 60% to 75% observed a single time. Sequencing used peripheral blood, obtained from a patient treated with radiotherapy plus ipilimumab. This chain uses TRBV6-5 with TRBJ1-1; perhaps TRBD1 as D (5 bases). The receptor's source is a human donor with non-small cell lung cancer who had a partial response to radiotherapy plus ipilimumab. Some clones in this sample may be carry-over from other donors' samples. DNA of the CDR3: TGTGCCAGCAGTTATAACGGGGGGAACACTGAAGCTTTCTTT. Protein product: CASSYNGGNTEAFF.